This T cell receptor (beta chain) was sequenced for a study of technical replicates of blood from a few donors. Here immunoSEQ multiplex PCR was the method, and the copy in TCRdb shows in-frame clones only, minus some. The data contain 75,000 to 85,000 clones, about 81% of them singletons. The CDR3 contains 15 residues. Germline assignment: CDR1 MNHNS and CDR2 SASEGT. V was trimmed by 0 bases and J by 0 bases, leaving 8 bases between them. Material for sequencing was PBMCs. V usage is TRBV6-1 and J usage is TRBJ1-1, with no clear D. The clonotype was recovered from a human donor in good health. Some clones in this sample may be carry-over from other donors' samples. The CDR3 loop is CASSEALALNTEAFF. For the CDR3, the DNA is TGTGCCAGCAGTGAAGCTTTGGCCCTGAACACTGAAGCTTTCTTT.